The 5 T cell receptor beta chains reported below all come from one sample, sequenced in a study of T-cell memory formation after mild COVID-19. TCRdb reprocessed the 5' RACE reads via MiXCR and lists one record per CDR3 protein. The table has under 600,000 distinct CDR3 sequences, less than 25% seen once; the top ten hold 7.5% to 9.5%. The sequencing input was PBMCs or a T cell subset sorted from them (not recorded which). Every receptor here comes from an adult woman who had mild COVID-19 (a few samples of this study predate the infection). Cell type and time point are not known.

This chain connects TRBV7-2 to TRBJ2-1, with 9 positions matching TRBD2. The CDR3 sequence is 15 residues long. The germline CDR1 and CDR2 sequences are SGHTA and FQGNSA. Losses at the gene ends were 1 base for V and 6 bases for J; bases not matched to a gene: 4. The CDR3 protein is CASSLVSGRGNEQFF. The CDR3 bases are TGTGCCAGCAGCTTAGTTAGCGGGAGAGGCAATGAGCAGTTCTTC.

DNA of the CDR3: TGTGCCACCAGCAGAGGAGGGGAGGCTAAGAGACAGCCCCAGCATTTT. It yields the protein CATSRGGEAKRQPQHF. The chain has TRBV15 and TRBJ1-5, with a possible D match to TRBD1 (5 bases). Germline V gene lookup returns CDR1 LNHNV and CDR2 YYDKDF (reference sequence). The CDR3 length is 16 residues. The germline V and J ends were trimmed by 1 base and 7 bases, with 17 bases remaining between them. Together with reference TRBV15 and TRBJ1-5, the CDR3 gives the full variable domain: DAMVIQNPRYQVTQFGKPVTLSCSQTLNHNVMYWYQQKSSQAPKLLFHYYDKDFNNEADTPDNFQSRRPNTSFCFLDIRSPGLGDTAMYLCATSRGGEAKRQPQHFGDGTRLSIL.

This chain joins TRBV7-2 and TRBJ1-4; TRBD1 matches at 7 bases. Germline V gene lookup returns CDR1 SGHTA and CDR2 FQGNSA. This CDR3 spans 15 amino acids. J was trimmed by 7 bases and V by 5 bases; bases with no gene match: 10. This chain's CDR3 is CASSLYRGGGEKLFF. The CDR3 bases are TGTGCCAGCAGCCTCTACAGGGGAGGAGGTGAAAAACTGTTTTTT.

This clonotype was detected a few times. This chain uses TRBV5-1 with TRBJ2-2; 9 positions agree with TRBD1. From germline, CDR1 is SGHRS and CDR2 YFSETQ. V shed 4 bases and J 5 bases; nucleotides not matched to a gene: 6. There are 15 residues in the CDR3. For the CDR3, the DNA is TGCGCCAGCAGCGCCGGGACAGGGAGGACCGGGGAGCTGTTTTTT. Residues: CASSAGTGRTGELFF.

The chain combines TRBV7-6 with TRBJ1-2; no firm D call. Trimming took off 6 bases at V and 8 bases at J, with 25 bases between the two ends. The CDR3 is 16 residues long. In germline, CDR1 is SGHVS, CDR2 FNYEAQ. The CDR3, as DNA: TGTGCCAGCAGTCCGGAAGGGCGGTCAGTTAGATTCGGCTACACCTTC. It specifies CASSPEGRSVRFGYTF.